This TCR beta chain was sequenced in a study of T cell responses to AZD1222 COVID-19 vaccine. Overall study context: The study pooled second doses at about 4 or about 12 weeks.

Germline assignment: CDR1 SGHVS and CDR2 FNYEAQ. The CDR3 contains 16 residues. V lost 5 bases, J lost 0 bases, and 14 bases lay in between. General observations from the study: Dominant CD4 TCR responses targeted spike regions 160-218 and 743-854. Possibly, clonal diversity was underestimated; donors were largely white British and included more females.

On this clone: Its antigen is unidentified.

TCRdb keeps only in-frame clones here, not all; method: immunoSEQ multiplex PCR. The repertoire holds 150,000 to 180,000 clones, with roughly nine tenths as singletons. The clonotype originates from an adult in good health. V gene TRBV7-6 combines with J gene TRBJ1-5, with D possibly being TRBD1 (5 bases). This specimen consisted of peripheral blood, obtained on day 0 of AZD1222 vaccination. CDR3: CASSLGTPDSNQPQHF. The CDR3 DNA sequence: TGTGCCAGCAGCCTGGGGACGCCAGATAGCAATCAGCCCCAGCATTTT.